These 20 T cell receptor beta chains were all obtained from the same sample, sequenced in a study of T cell changes during pregnancy in multiple sclerosis. TCRdb's copy holds only in-frame clones and misses some; the assay was immunoSEQ multiplex PCR. Among 50,000 or so clones, 85% to 95% were seen once, and the ten largest hold less than 0.65%. The input for sequencing was CD4+ T cells from peripheral blood mononuclear cells, taken in the second trimester of pregnancy. The source is a female donor with multiple sclerosis, enrolled in a pregnancy study.

This sequence joins TRBV11-1 and TRBJ2-1, with D perhaps TRBD2 (5 bases). The CDR3 spans 12 residues. V was clipped by 5 bases and J by 15 bases, with 17 bases between them. Germline lookup yields CDR1 SGHAT and CDR2 FQDESV (reference sequence). The CDR3: CASSETGLIRFF. CDR3 nucleotide sequence: TGTGCCAGCAGCGAAACGGGGTTAATCCGGTTCTTC.

The chain carries TRBV19 and TRBJ2-2; maybe TRBD2 (7 bases). Germline assignment: CDR1 LNHDA and CDR2 SQIVND (reference sequence). This CDR3 is built from 16 residues. V shed 7 bases and J shed 5 bases, with 20 bases lying between them. CDR3 nucleotides: TGTGCCAGTACCCAATCTAGGGGGGGGCGTACCGGGGAGCTGTTTTTT. The encoded protein is CASTQSRGGRTGELFF.

The chain links TRBV6-6 to TRBJ1-1; unclear D gene. The CDR3 sequence is 11 residues long. Trimming took 3 bases from V and 11 from J, leaving 10 bases between them. Per the germline V gene, CDR1 is MNHNY and CDR2 is SVGAGI (reference sequence). CDR3 sequence (DNA): TGTGCCAGCAGTTATCGGGGTATGGCTTTCTTT. This encodes CASSYRGMAFF.

The chain combines TRBV18 with TRBJ1-1; maybe TRBD1 (6 bases). Trimming removed 3 bases at V and 0 bases at J, with 8 bases between. Germline assignment: CDR1 KGHSH and CDR2 LQKENI. This CDR3 has 14 residues. The CDR3 loop reads CASSPTGMNTEAFF. The CDR3 region has the DNA TGTGCCAGCTCACCGACAGGCATGAACACTGAAGCTTTCTTT.

The chain couples TRBV27 to TRBJ1-2; D is perhaps TRBD1 (6 bases). Trimming removed 7 bases from V and 0 bases from J, with 12 bases in between. Germline assignment: CDR1 MNHEY and CDR2 SMNVEV (reference sequence). The CDR3 runs 14 residues. The CDR3, as DNA: TGTGCCAGCAACGCGGCAGGGGCTAACTATGGCTACACCTTC. Its translation: CASNAAGANYGYTF.

This clone is a singleton in its sample. The chain carries TRBV7-3 and TRBJ1-1; D possibly corresponds to TRBD1 (5 bases). Trimming took 6 bases from V and 8 from J, leaving 22 bases between them. Germline V lookup: CDR1 SGHTA, CDR2 FQGTGA. This CDR3 contains 15 residues. Here the CDR3 reads CASSPMVLGQGEAFF. The CDR3 DNA follows: TGTGCCAGCAGTCCAATGGTATTGGGGCAGGGAGAAGCTTTCTTT.

The chain joins TRBV6-5 to TRBJ1-1; weak D call: TRBD1 (5 bases). This CDR3 is 15 amino acids long. The germline V and J ends were trimmed by 0 bases and 4 bases, with 12 bases remaining between them. Looked up from germline, CDR1 is MNHEY and CDR2 is SVGAGI. CDR3 DNA: TGTGCCAGCAGTTACTCTTCAGGGATTGGCACTGAAGCTTTCTTT. It is translated as CASSYSSGIGTEAFF.

The chain couples TRBV4-3 to TRBJ2-2, with TRBD2 matching over 9 bases. V shed 1 base and J 7 bases; nucleotides not matched to a gene: 10. CDR1 is LGHNA and CDR2 is YSLEER in the germline V gene. This CDR3 comprises 17 residues. CDR3 coding DNA: TGCGCCAGCAGCCAAGTAGCGGGGGTACCCGGGGTCGGGGAGCTGTTTTTT. Encoded protein: CASSQVAGVPGVGELFF.

The CDR3 loop reads CASSDLNQGLGATEAFF. The CDR3 region has the DNA TGTGCCAGCAGTGATTTGAATCAGGGGTTGGGGGCCACTGAAGCTTTCTTT. The rearrangement uses TRBV25-1 and TRBJ1-1; tentatively, D is TRBD1 (6 bases). CDR1 is MGHDK, CDR2 SYGVNS, per germline. The V end lost 3 bases, the J end lost 4 bases, and 21 bases lay between the germline ends. There are 17 residues in the CDR3. Full variable domain (missing parts from reference TRBV25-1 and TRBJ1-1): EADIYQTPRYLVIGTGKKITLECSQTMGHDKMYWYQQDPGMELHLIHYSYGVNSTEKGDLSSESTVSRIRTEHFPLTLESARPSHTSQYLCASSDLNQGLGATEAFFGQGTRLTVV.

V gene TRBV18 combines with J gene TRBJ2-1; 9 bases map to TRBD1. V trimming: 2 bases; J trimming: 9 bases; junction bases outside the gene matches: 11. Germline loops: CDR1 KGHSH, CDR2 LQKENI. This CDR3 comprises 16 residues. The CDR3 DNA reads TGTGCCAGCTCACCAACAGGGGGCAGGGTCCAAGGTGAGCAGTTCTTC. Translation gives CASSPTGGRVQGEQFF. The whole variable domain, filled in from reference TRBV18 and TRBJ2-1, reads NAGVMQNPRHLVRRRGQEARLRCSPMKGHSHVYWYRQLPEEGLKFMVYLQKENIIDESGMPKERFSAEFPKEGPSILRIQQVVRGDSAAYFCASSPTGGRVQGEQFFGPGTRLTVL.

CDR3 in DNA: TGTGCCAGCAGCCTGAGGACAGATAGGAGGTGGCAAGAGACCCAGTACTTC. Its protein product is CASSLRTDRRWQETQYF. The chain uses TRBV7-2 and TRBJ2-5, with D maybe TRBD1 (6 bases). Per the germline V gene, CDR1 is SGHTA and CDR2 is FQGNSA. The ends were cut back, 5 bases at V and 2 bases at J, with 21 bases in the middle. This CDR3 is built from 17 residues.

The chain is built from TRBV6-1 and TRBJ1-1; D is possibly TRBD1 (5 bases). Germline loops: CDR1 MNHNS, CDR2 SASEGT. The ends were cut back, 3 bases at V and 9 bases at J, with 14 bases in the middle. The CDR3 sequence is 13 residues long. CDR3 region: CASSEGTARQAFF. CDR3 DNA sequence: TGTGCCAGCAGTGAGGGGACTGCCCGGCAAGCTTTCTTT.

The chain employs TRBV7-3 and TRBJ2-1; weak D call: TRBD1 (6 bases). The V and J ends lost 1 base and 8 bases respectively, with 18 bases between them. This CDR3 contains 16 residues. Looked up from germline, CDR1 is SGHTA and CDR2 is FQGTGA. The CDR3: CASSLSPGANVDEQFF. The CDR3 DNA sequence: TGTGCCAGCAGCTTAAGCCCAGGGGCGAATGTAGATGAGCAGTTCTTC.

The chain is built from TRBV9 and TRBJ1-2; the D gene is possibly TRBD1 (5 bases). V was pared by 4 bases and J by 5 bases, with 21 bases between. The CDR3 consists of 16 residues. CDR1 is SGDLS and CDR2 is YYNGEE in the germline V gene. CDR3 residues: CASSPGMGGNDYGYTF. In DNA, the CDR3 is TGTGCCAGCAGCCCCGGAATGGGGGGTAACGATTATGGCTACACCTTC.

The chain carries TRBV6-5 and TRBJ2-7; TRBD2 matches 7 bases. The V gene end was trimmed by 0 bases and the J gene end by 3 bases; junction bases not matched to a gene: 5. Germline V gene lookup returns CDR1 MNHEY and CDR2 SVGAGI. The CDR3 contains 15 residues. DNA of the CDR3: TGTGCCAGCAGTTACTCGAGACTAGCATTCTACGAGCAGTACTTC. Translation: CASSYSRLAFYEQYF.

V and J are TRBV25-1 and TRBJ2-1; 9 bases match TRBD2. Germline trimming cut 2 bases from V and 2 bases from J; bases unmatched to any gene: 1. Germline loops: CDR1 MGHDK, CDR2 SYGVNS. The CDR3 runs 15 residues. CDR3 sequence: CASSERTSAYNEQFF. The CDR3 DNA sequence: TGTGCCAGCAGTGAAAGGACTAGCGCCTACAATGAGCAGTTCTTC.

The chain uses TRBV7-9 and TRBJ2-7; a weak D match, TRBD2 (7 bases). Germline V gives CDR1 SEHNR, CDR2 FQNEAQ (reference sequence). V was cut by 5 bases and J by 5 bases, with 16 bases left in between. The CDR3 runs 14 residues. CDR3 bases: TGTGCCAGCAGCGATAAAAGGGGGGGCCACGAGCAGTACTTC. Translated, it gives CASSDKRGGHEQYF.

V gene TRBV6-1 combines with J gene TRBJ2-3; 7 bases are a match to TRBD2. CDR1 MNHNS and CDR2 SASEGT come from the germline V gene. The CDR3 loop spans 15 amino acids. V lost 5 bases and J lost 2; bases outside the gene matches: 7. The CDR3 sequence: CASSRASGYTDTQYF. CDR3 DNA: TGTGCCAGCAGTCGGGCTAGCGGCTACACAGATACGCAGTATTTT.

The rearrangement uses TRBV7-9 and TRBJ2-5, with 8 bases matching TRBD2. This CDR3 region has 13 residues. CDR1 and CDR2 from the germline V gene are SEHNR and FQNEAQ (reference sequence). V lost 7 bases and J lost 5; bases outside the gene matches: 6. The CDR3 sequence: CASTGGDRETQYF. The DNA for the CDR3 is TGTGCCAGCACGGGGGGGGATAGGGAGACCCAGTACTTC.

The genes are TRBV11-2 and TRBJ2-5; 9 bases align to TRBD1. Germline values: CDR1 SGHAT, CDR2 FQNNGV. The CDR3 runs to 14 residues. J gave up 7 bases and V 5 bases, and 8 bases lay outside the gene matches. In DNA form, the CDR3 reads TGTGCCAGCAGCCCCGGCCAGACAGGGGGGACCCAGTACTTC. The encoded protein is CASSPGQTGGTQYF. The variable domain in full, with the rest retrieved from reference TRBV11-2 and TRBJ2-5, is EAGVAQSPRYKIIEKRQSVAFWCNPISGHATLYWYQQILGQGPKLLIQFQNNGVVDDSQLPKDRFSAERLKGVDSTLKIQPAKLEDSAVYLCASSPGQTGGTQYFGPGTRLLVL.